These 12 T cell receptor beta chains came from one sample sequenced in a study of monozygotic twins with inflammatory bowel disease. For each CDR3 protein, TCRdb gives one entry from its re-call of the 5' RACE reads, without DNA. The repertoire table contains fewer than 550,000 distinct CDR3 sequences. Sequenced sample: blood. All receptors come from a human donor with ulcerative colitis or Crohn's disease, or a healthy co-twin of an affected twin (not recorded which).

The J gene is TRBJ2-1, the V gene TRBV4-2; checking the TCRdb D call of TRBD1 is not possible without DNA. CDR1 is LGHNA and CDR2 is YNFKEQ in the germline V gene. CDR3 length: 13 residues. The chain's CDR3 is CASSQDGAGEQFF.

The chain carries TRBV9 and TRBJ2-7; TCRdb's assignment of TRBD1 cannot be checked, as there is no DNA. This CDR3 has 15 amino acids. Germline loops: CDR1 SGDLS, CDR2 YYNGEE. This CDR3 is CASSGGGVPIYEQYF. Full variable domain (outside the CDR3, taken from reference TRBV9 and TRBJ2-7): DSGVTQTPKHLITATGQRVTLRCSPRSGDLSVYWYQQSLDQGLQFLIQYYNGEERAKGNILERFSAQQFPDLHSELNLSSLELGDSALYFCASSGGGVPIYEQYFGPGTRLTVT.

CDR3 sequence: CASSLGPHVTDTQYF. This chain uses TRBV7-9 with TRBJ2-3; the TCRdb call, TRBD1, lacks DNA for checking. Germline CDR1 and CDR2: SEHNR and FQNEAQ (reference sequence). The CDR3 spans 15 residues. The full variable domain, with the rest looked up from reference TRBV7-9 and TRBJ2-3, is DTGVSQNPRHKITKRGQNVTFRCDPISEHNRLYWYRQTLGQGPEFLTYFQNEAQLEKSRLLSDRFSAERPKGSFSTLEIQRTEQGDSAMYLCASSLGPHVTDTQYFGPGTRLTVL.

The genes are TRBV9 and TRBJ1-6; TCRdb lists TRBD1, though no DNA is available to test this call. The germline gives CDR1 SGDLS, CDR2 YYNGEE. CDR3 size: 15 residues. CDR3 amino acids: CASSVEWTANSPLHF. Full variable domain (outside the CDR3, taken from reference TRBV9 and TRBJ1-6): DSGVTQTPKHLITATGQRVTLRCSPRSGDLSVYWYQQSLDQGLQFLIQYYNGEERAKGNILERFSAQQFPDLHSELNLSSLELGDSALYFCASSVEWTANSPLHFGNGTRLTVT.

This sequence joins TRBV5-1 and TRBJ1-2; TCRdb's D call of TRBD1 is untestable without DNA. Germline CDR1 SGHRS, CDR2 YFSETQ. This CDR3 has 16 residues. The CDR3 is CASSYVGQKLEYGYTF. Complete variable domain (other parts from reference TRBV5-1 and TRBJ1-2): KAGVTQTPRYLIKTRGQQVTLSCSPISGHRSVSWYQQTPGQGLQFLFEYFSETQRNKGNFPGRFSGRQFSNSRSEMNVSTLELGDSALYLCASSYVGQKLEYGYTFGSGTRLTVV.

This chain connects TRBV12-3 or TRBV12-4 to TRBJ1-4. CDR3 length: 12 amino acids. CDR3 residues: CASRVANEKLFF.

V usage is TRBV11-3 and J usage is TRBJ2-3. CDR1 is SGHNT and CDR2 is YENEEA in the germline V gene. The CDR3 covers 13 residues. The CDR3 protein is CASSAASTDTQYF.

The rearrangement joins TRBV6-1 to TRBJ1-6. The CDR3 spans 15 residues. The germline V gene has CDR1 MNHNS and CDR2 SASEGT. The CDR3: CATLGMASYNSPLHF.

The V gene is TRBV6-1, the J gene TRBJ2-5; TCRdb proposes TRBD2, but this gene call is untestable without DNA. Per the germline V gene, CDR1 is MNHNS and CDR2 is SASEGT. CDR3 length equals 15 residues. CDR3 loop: CASSSPTQGGETQYF.

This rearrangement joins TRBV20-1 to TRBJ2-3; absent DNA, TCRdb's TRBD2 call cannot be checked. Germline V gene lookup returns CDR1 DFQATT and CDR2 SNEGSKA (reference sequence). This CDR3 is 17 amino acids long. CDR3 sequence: CSASGDFSYRATDTQYF.

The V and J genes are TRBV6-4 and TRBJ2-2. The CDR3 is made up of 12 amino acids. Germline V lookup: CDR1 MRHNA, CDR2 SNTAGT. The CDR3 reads CASSDSRGELFF.

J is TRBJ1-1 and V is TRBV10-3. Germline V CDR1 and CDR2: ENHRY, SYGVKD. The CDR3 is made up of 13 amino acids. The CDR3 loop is CAISGGGIPEAFF.